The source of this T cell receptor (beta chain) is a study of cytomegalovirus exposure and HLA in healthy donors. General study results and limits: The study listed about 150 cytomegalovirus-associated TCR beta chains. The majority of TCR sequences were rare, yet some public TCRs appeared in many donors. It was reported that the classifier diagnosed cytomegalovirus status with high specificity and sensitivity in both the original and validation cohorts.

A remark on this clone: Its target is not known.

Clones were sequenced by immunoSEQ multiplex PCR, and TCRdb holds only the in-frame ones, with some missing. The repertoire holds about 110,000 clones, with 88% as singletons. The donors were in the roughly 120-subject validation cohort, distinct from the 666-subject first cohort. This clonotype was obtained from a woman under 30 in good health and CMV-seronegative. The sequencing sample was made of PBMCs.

The CDR3 DNA reads TGTGCCAGCAGCGCGACAGTACTTTCCTACGAGCAGTACTTC. Protein product: CASSATVLSYEQYF. V gene TRBV9 combines with J gene TRBJ2-7, with a weak D call TRBD1 (5 bases). The length of the CDR3 is 14 residues. In germline, CDR1 is SGDLS, CDR2 YYNGEE. Trimming cost V 3 bases and J 1 base, with 11 bases left between them.